One sample yielded the 21 T cell receptor beta chains listed below, sequenced in a study of blood T cell repertoires in COVID-19. Only in-frame clones appear in the TCRdb table, and some are missing; sequencing was by immunoSEQ multiplex PCR. The data contain about 250,000 clones, about 80% of them seen just once; the ten biggest clones take up roughly 10%. The specimen sequenced was peripheral blood. The receptors were gathered from an older man with acute or convalescent COVID-19.

This clone was detected only a few times. The genes are TRBV19 and TRBJ1-2; 7 bases are a match to TRBD1. The germline V gene encodes CDR1 LNHDA and CDR2 SQIVND (reference sequence). J was trimmed by 0 bases and V by 2 bases; bases with no gene match: 3. The CDR3 is made up of 15 amino acids. The CDR3 protein is CASSIRGTANYGYTF. CDR3 bases: TGTGCCAGTAGTATAAGGGGGACAGCTAACTATGGCTACACCTTC.

The chain carries TRBV11-3 and TRBJ2-2, with D possibly TRBD1 on 5 matching bases. CDR1 SGHNT and CDR2 YENEEA come from the germline V gene. V was clipped by 3 bases and J by 1 base, with 6 bases between them. This CDR3 has 14 amino acids. CDR3 sequence: CASSFDRNTGELFF. CDR3 bases: TGTGCCAGCAGCTTTGACAGGAACACCGGGGAGCTGTTTTTT.

The V call is TRBV6-5, the J call TRBJ1-1, with TRBD1 as a possible D gene (6 bases). Trimming pared 7 bases from V and 5 bases from J, leaving 20 bases between. The CDR3 is made up of 15 amino acids. CDR1 and CDR2 (germline): MNHEY, SVGAGI. CDR3 amino acids: CASNSAQGGKTEAFF. The CDR3 region has the DNA TGTGCCAGCAACTCCGCACAGGGTGGTAAAACTGAAGCTTTCTTT.

This clone was observed a single time. CDR3 residues: CAWSWLRNTGELFF. The CDR3 DNA reads TGTGCCTGGAGTTGGCTCCGGAACACCGGGGAGCTGTTTTTT. The chain has TRBV30 and TRBJ2-2; D uncertain. Trimming removed 2 bases at V and 1 base at J, with 8 bases between. The length of the CDR3 is 14 residues. Germline-derived CDR1 and CDR2 are GTSNPN and SVGIG (reference sequence).

CDR3 sequence: CASSPPGQSLYEQYF. The DNA of the CDR3 is TGTGCCAGCTCACCTCCGGGACAGTCCCTCTACGAGCAGTACTTC. This rearrangement joins TRBV18 to TRBJ2-7, with 7 nucleotides matching TRBD1. This CDR3 spans 15 amino acids. V was clipped by 3 bases and J by 3 bases; unmatched bases: 8. CDR1 KGHSH and CDR2 LQKENI come from the germline V gene.

This clone was picked up a small number of times. The chain combines TRBV6-5 with TRBJ2-7; D not resolved. Trimming shortened V by 6 bases and J by 0 bases, and 12 bases separated the two germline ends. The CDR3 totals 14 residues. CDR1 MNHEY and CDR2 SVGAGI come from the germline V gene. CDR3 sequence reads: CASRPQRPSYEQYF. DNA for the CDR3: TGTGCCAGCAGGCCGCAGCGCCCCTCCTACGAGCAGTACTTC.

The CDR3 protein is CASSPDSYGYTF. DNA of the CDR3: TGCGCCAGCAGCCCAGACAGCTATGGCTACACCTTC. The chain has TRBV5-1 and TRBJ1-2; a possible D gene is TRBD1 (5 bases). The CDR3 contains 12 residues. The V gene's germline CDR1 is SGHRS and CDR2 YFSETQ. V shed 4 bases and J shed 4 bases, with 8 bases lying between them.

The rearrangement uses TRBV5-8 and TRBJ2-3, with D uncertain. The germline CDR1 and CDR2 sequences are SGHTS and YDEGEE. The CDR3 runs to 16 residues. V lost 2 bases to trimming and J lost 8 bases, with 21 bases between them. The CDR3 sequence is CASSFISGPFRGTQYF. Written as DNA, the CDR3 is TGTGCCAGCAGCTTTATAAGTGGGCCGTTTCGTGGTACGCAGTATTTT.

This chain links TRBV19 with TRBJ2-7, with 12 positions matching TRBD1. CDR3 length: 17 residues. After removal of 5 bases from V and 2 bases from J, the junction contained 10 bases not matched to a gene. Germline CDR1 LNHDA, CDR2 SQIVND (reference sequence). The CDR3 region is CASSVTGTGGATYEQYF. CDR3 bases: TGTGCCAGTAGTGTAACCGGGACAGGGGGCGCAACCTACGAGCAGTACTTC.

CDR3 sequence (DNA): TGTGCCAGCGAATTGTCTAGGAATCAGCCCCAGCATTTT. It yields the protein CASELSRNQPQHF. The chain employs TRBV2 and TRBJ1-5, with D unclear. The CDR3 runs 13 residues. Germline V lookup: CDR1 SNHLY, CDR2 FYNNEI. Trimming left V 8 bases short and J 4 bases short, with 12 bases between.

The CDR3 sequence is CASSRDRHAGELFF. The DNA of the CDR3 is TGCGCCAGCAGTCGGGACAGGCACGCCGGGGAGCTGTTTTTT. The chain has TRBV10-1 and TRBJ2-2; 8 positions match TRBD1. Germline lookup yields CDR1 WNHNN and CDR2 SYGVQD (reference sequence). J was trimmed by 6 bases and V by 5 bases; bases with no gene match: 5. The CDR3 sequence is 14 residues long.

V and J are TRBV24-1 and TRBJ2-3; 9 bases agree with TRBD1. This CDR3 region has 15 residues. Germline loops: CDR1 KGHDR, CDR2 SFDVKD. The trim removed 6 bases at V and 10 bases at J, leaving 13 bases unmatched. The CDR3: CATSPGTGRGGAQYF. The CDR3 region has the DNA TGTGCCACCAGTCCTGGGACAGGGAGGGGGGGAGCGCAGTATTTT.

V is TRBV7-9 and J is TRBJ1-5; 9 bases are a match to TRBD1. The CDR3 is made up of 14 amino acids. V was clipped by 5 bases and J by 5 bases; unmatched bases: 4. Germline V gives CDR1 SEHNR, CDR2 FQNEAQ (reference sequence). The CDR3 DNA reads TGTGCCAGCAGCCGACAGGGGGGAGATCAGCCCCAGCATTTT. As protein: CASSRQGGDQPQHF. The whole variable domain, remainder taken from reference TRBV7-9 and TRBJ1-5, is DTGVSQNPRHKITKRGQNVTFRCDPISEHNRLYWYRQTLGQGPEFLTYFQNEAQLEKSRLLSDRFSAERPKGSFSTLEIQRTEQGDSAMYLCASSRQGGDQPQHFGDGTRLSIL.

The CDR3 DNA reads as TGTGCCAGCAGCACCGGAGGGACAGGGAAGGCTTATGGCTACACCTTC. It yields the protein CASSTGGTGKAYGYTF. The chain is built from TRBV7-8 and TRBJ1-2; TRBD1 matches at 9 bases. The CDR3 spans 16 residues. Germline lookup yields CDR1 SGHVS and CDR2 FQNEAQ. Unmatched junction bases numbered 12, after V lost 5 bases and J lost 5 bases.

J is TRBJ2-7 and V is TRBV7-7; 9 bases fit TRBD2. Germline values: CDR1 SSHAT, CDR2 FNYEAQ (reference sequence). This CDR3 spans 15 amino acids. V was clipped by 2 bases and J by 4 bases; unmatched bases: 6. In nucleotides, the CDR3 is TGTGCCAGCAGCTTAAGTGCTAGCGGGATGTACGAGCAGTACTTC. Its protein product is CASSLSASGMYEQYF.

This chain links TRBV27 with TRBJ2-1, with D unresolved. The CDR3 has 15 residues. CDR1 and CDR2 from the germline V gene are MNHEY and SMNVEV (reference sequence). V was clipped by 4 bases and J by 3 bases, with 13 bases between them. Here the CDR3 DNA reads TGTGCCAGCAGTTCCCCGGAGAGACGCTACAATGAGCAGTTCTTC. Its translation: CASSSPERRYNEQFF.

V usage is TRBV5-1 and J usage is TRBJ2-2; weak D call: TRBD2 (5 bases). This CDR3 spans 17 amino acids. Germline CDR1 reads SGHRS; CDR2 reads YFSETQ. Trimming shortened V by 6 bases and J by 0 bases, and 18 bases separated the two germline ends. CDR3 sequence: CASTRKEASPNTGELFF. The CDR3 coding sequence is TGCGCCAGCACCCGAAAGGAGGCCAGCCCGAACACCGGGGAGCTGTTTTTT.

The rearrangement joins TRBV18 to TRBJ2-5, with D tentatively TRBD1 (5 bases). CDR1 is KGHSH, CDR2 LQKENI, per germline. The CDR3 covers 14 residues. The germline V and J ends were trimmed by 0 bases and 4 bases, with 9 bases remaining between them. The CDR3 DNA follows: TGTGCCAGCTCACCACCGGGCAGGGCAGAGACCCAGTACTTC. This gives the protein CASSPPGRAETQYF.

This chain links TRBV12-5 with TRBJ2-7; 9 nucleotides line up with TRBD1. Germline-derived CDR1 and CDR2 are LGHNT and FRNRAP. Trimming took 7 bases from V and 3 from J; bases not matched to a gene: 7. The CDR3 contains 14 residues. In DNA, the CDR3 is TGTGCTAGTGTCTTCGGGACAGGGAACTACGAGCAGTACTTC. It is translated as CASVFGTGNYEQYF.

V is TRBV28 and J is TRBJ1-3; TRBD1 is a possible D gene (6 bases). The CDR3 is 18 residues long. Germline V gene data show CDR1 as MDHEN and CDR2 as SYDVKM. Trimming removed 4 bases from V and 0 bases from J, with 19 bases in between. The chain's CDR3 is CASSSPRGASDSGNTIYF. The CDR3 nucleotides read TGTGCCAGCAGTTCCCCCCGGGGGGCCTCCGACTCTGGAAACACCATATATTTT.

The chain is built from TRBV28 and TRBJ2-7; 12 bases are shared with TRBD2. The CDR3 has 19 amino acids. The germline CDR1 and CDR2 sequences are MDHEN and SYDVKM. With 4 bases clipped from V and 3 bases from J, the junction kept 16 bases outside the gene matches. In DNA, the CDR3 is TGTGCCAGCAGTTCGGGGGACGGACTAGCGGGGCGCCCCATCTACGAGCAGTACTTC. It is translated as CASSSGDGLAGRPIYEQYF. Supplemented by reference TRBV28 and TRBJ2-7, the full variable domain reads DVKVTQSSRYLVKRTGEKVFLECVQDMDHENMFWYRQDPGLGLRLIYFSYDVKMKEKGDIPEGYSVSREKKERFSLILESASTNQTSMYLCASSSGDGLAGRPIYEQYFGPGTRLTVT.